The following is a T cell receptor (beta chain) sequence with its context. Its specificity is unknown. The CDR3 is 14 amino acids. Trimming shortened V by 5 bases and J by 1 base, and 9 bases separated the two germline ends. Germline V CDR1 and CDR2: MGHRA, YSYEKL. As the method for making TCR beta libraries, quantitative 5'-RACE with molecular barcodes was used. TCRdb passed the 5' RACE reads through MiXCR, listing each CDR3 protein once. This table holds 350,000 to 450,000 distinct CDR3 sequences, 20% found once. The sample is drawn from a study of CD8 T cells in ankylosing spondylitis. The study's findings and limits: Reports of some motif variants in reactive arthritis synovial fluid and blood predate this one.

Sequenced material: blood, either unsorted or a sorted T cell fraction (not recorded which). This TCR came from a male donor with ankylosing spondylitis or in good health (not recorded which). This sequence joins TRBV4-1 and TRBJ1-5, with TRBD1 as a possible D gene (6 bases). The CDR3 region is CASSAGTSNQPQHF. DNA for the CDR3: TGCGCCAGCAGCGCCGGGACAAGCAATCAGCCCCAGCATTTT.